The 10 T cell receptor beta chains below were found in one sample sequenced in a study of cytomegalovirus exposure and HLA in healthy donors. PCR was performed using 60 Vbeta and 13 Jbeta primers. Generated by immunoSEQ multiplex PCR, the TCRdb table keeps only in-frame clones and is missing some. Counted here are over 80,000 clones, about four fifths occurring once; the ten biggest clones make up under 3%. The sample taken for sequencing was PBMCs. The receptors stem from a female donor in good health and CMV-seropositive.

V is TRBV4-1 and J is TRBJ1-1, with 10 bases that match TRBD1. Trimming at V came to 0 bases and at J to 3 bases, leaving 19 bases not matched to a gene. This CDR3 region has 21 residues. The germline V gene encodes CDR1 MGHRA and CDR2 YSYEKL. CDR3 loop: CASSQDIGGPRDRGEDTEAFF. DNA of the CDR3: TGCGCCAGCAGCCAAGACATAGGGGGGCCGAGGGACAGGGGCGAGGACACTGAAGCTTTCTTT.

The genes are TRBV2 and TRBJ1-4; 9 bases line up with TRBD1. This CDR3 contains 13 residues. Trimming took 8 bases from V and 7 from J; bases not matched to a gene: 5. CDR1 is SNHLY, CDR2 FYNNEI, per germline. CDR3 coding DNA: TGTGCCAGCGAACGGGACAGGGCTGAAAAACTGTTTTTT. Its translation is CASERDRAEKLFF. Together with reference TRBV2 and TRBJ1-4, the CDR3 gives the full variable domain: EPEVTQTPSHQVTQMGQEVILRCVPISNHLYFYWYRQILGQKVEFLVSFYNNEISEKSEIFDDQFSVERPDGSNFTLKIRSTKLEDSAMYFCASERDRAEKLFFGSGTQLSVL.

The chain employs TRBV7-9 and TRBJ1-1; TRBD1 is a possible D gene (5 bases). Germline CDR1 reads SEHNR; CDR2 reads FQNEAQ (reference sequence). The CDR3 totals 14 residues. V was pared by 7 bases and J by 1 base, with 13 bases between. Here the CDR3 reads CASTLGRQNTEAFF. The CDR3 coding sequence is TGTGCCAGCACCCTGGGGCGGCAGAACACTGAAGCTTTCTTT. The full variable domain, its missing parts supplied by reference TRBV7-9 and TRBJ1-1, is DTGVSQNPRHKITKRGQNVTFRCDPISEHNRLYWYRQTLGQGPEFLTYFQNEAQLEKSRLLSDRFSAERPKGSFSTLEIQRTEQGDSAMYLCASTLGRQNTEAFFGQGTRLTVV.

The rearrangement uses TRBV7-9 and TRBJ1-2, with D possibly being TRBD1 (6 bases). Trimming stripped 3 bases from V and 2 bases from J, with 10 bases between. CDR1 is SEHNR and CDR2 is FQNEAQ in the germline V gene (reference sequence). The length of the CDR3 is 14 residues. The CDR3 sequence is CASSFGTPNYGYTF. The CDR3 bases are TGTGCCAGCAGCTTCGGGACACCGAACTATGGCTACACCTTC.

This chain uses TRBV4-1 with TRBJ2-4; 7 positions agree with TRBD1. The ends lost 0 bases at V and 3 bases at J; junction bases unmatched: 8. CDR3 length: 17 amino acids. The germline V gene encodes CDR1 MGHRA and CDR2 YSYEKL. CDR3 loop: CASSQEEGGGYKNIQYF. The CDR3 region has the DNA TGCGCCAGCAGCCAAGAGGAAGGGGGCGGATACAAAAACATTCAGTACTTC.

The table lists this clone with a few counts. The gene calls are TRBV30 and TRBJ2-7, with a tentative D call TRBD1 (6 bases). This CDR3 contains 11 residues. Trimming took off 4 bases at V and 6 bases at J, with 10 bases between the two ends. Germline CDR1 reads GTSNPN; CDR2 reads SVGIG (reference sequence). The CDR3 sequence is CAWTDSSEQYF. Here the CDR3 DNA reads TGTGCCTGGACGGACAGCTCCGAGCAGTACTTC.

The J gene is TRBJ1-3, the V gene TRBV2, with 9 bases that match TRBD1. The CDR3 length is 14 residues. Trimming took 6 bases from V and 4 from J; bases not matched to a gene: 4. The germline V gene encodes CDR1 SNHLY and CDR2 FYNNEI. CDR3 in DNA: TGTGCCAGCAGGGACAGGGGATCAGGAAACACCATATATTTT. The encoded protein is CASRDRGSGNTIYF.

In its sample, this clone was seen once. This chain connects TRBV5-1 to TRBJ1-6; 7 bases are shared with TRBD1. J lost 9 bases, V lost 7 bases, and 10 bases had no gene match. Per germline, CDR1 SGHRS and CDR2 YFSETQ. This CDR3 is built from 14 residues. CDR3 nucleotides: TGCGCCAGCTGGACAGGACGGGCGGGTTCACCCCTCCACTTT. Translating it yields CASWTGRAGSPLHF.

V is TRBV6-5 and J is TRBJ1-5; D is perhaps TRBD1 (5 bases). The CDR3 contains 14 residues. V was pared by 4 bases and J by 4 bases, with 11 bases between. CDR1 and CDR2 from the germline V gene are MNHEY and SVGAGI. The CDR3 sequence is CASSSRAGNQPQHF. CDR3 nucleotide sequence: TGTGCCAGCAGTTCCAGGGCAGGGAATCAGCCCCAGCATTTT.

This clone was seen a few times. This chain joins TRBV9 and TRBJ1-5; D is ambiguous. The CDR3 covers 14 residues. Germline values: CDR1 SGDLS, CDR2 YYNGEE. Trimming took 0 bases from V and 1 from J, leaving 5 bases between them. CDR3 sequence reads: CASSVGQSNQPQHF. The CDR3 DNA reads TGTGCCAGCAGCGTAGGGCAGAGCAATCAGCCCCAGCATTTT.